The present T cell receptor (beta chain) was sequenced within a study of T cells after posttransplantation cyclophosphamide. Ten or more counts support this clone. Its antigen is still unknown. CDR1 and CDR2 from the germline V gene are SGDLS and YYNGEE. Deletions cut 4 bases from V and 7 bases from J, with 17 bases between. The CDR3 contains 15 residues. Study-wide points: TRB overlap between skin or GI tissue T cells and blood was limited. Later blood repertoires were often dominated by clones from the donor CD8+ memory compartment.

Method: immunoSEQ multiplex PCR; TCRdb's copy keeps in-frame clones and lacks some. The table lists about 39,000 clones, with no singletons. The TCR comes from a woman between 50 and 59 years old in good health and a related stem cell transplant donor. This chain links TRBV9 with TRBJ2-2, with D possibly TRBD1 on 7 matching bases. The sample comprised PBMCs. CDR3 protein: CASSYGGGGLGELFF. The CDR3 bases are TGTGCCAGCAGCTACGGAGGGGGCGGACTCGGGGAGCTGTTTTTT.